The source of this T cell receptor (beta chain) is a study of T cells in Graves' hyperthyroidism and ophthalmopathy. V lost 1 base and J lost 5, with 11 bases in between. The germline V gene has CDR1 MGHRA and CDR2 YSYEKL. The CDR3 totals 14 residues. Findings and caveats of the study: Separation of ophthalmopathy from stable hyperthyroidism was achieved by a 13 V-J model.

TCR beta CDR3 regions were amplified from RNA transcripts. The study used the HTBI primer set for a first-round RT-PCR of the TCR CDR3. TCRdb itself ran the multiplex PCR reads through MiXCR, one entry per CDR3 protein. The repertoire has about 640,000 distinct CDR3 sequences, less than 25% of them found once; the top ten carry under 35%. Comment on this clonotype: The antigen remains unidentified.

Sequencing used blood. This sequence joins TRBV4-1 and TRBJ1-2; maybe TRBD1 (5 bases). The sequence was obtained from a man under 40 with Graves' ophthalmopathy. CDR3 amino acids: CASSQVGAAYGYTF. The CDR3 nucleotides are TGCGCCAGCAGCCAAGTCGGGGCAGCTTATGGCTACACCTTC.